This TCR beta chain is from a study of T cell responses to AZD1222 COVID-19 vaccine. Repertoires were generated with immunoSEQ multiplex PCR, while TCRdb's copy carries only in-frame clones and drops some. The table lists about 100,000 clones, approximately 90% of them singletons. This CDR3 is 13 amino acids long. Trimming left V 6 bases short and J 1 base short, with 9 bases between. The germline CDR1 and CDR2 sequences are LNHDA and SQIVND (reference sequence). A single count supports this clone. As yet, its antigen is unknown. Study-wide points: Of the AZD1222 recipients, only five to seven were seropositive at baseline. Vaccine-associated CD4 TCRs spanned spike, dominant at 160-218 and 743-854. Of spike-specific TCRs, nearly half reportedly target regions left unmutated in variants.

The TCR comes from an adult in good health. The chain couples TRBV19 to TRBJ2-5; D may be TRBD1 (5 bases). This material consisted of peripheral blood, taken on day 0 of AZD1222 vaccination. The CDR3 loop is CASSRQFQETQYF. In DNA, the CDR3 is TGTGCCAGTAGCCGACAGTTCCAAGAGACCCAGTACTTC.